Each of the 30 T cell receptor beta chains below was sequenced from the same sample in a study of blood T cell repertoires in COVID-19. Profiled with immunoSEQ multiplex PCR; TCRdb holds only in-frame clones, not every one. Found here are about 56,000 clones, approximately 88% of them singletons; the top ten hold roughly 3.5%. Sequenced sample: peripheral blood. All receptors derive from a man over 45 with active COVID-19.

This chain connects TRBV7-3 to TRBJ2-7; 9 bases agree with TRBD2. The CDR3 loop spans 15 amino acids. The germline CDR1 and CDR2 sequences are SGHTA and FQGTGA. V lost 2 bases and J lost 1; bases outside the gene matches: 3. The CDR3 DNA reads as TGTGCCAGCAGCTTAGCTAGCGGGGAATCCTACGAGCAGTACTTC. Translating gives CASSLASGESYEQYF.

This chain joins TRBV4-2 and TRBJ1-6, with D tentatively TRBD1 (6 bases). Germline CDR1 LGHNA, CDR2 YNFKEQ. The CDR3 spans 15 residues. Trimming removed 1 base at V and 10 bases at J, with 14 bases between. This CDR3 reads CASSQVGAFESPLHF. CDR3 DNA: TGTGCCAGCAGCCAAGTGGGGGCTTTCGAATCACCCCTCCACTTT.

J is TRBJ2-3 and V is TRBV9, with TRBD2 matching over 9 bases. The CDR3 totals 17 residues. Germline V lookup: CDR1 SGDLS, CDR2 YYNGEE. The junction had 14 bases not matched to a gene; V was cut back by 4 bases and J by 5 bases. The CDR3 spells CASSPDPGSGGLDTQYF. The CDR3 DNA reads TGTGCCAGCAGCCCCGACCCCGGAAGCGGGGGGTTAGATACGCAGTATTTT.

This clone was counted a single time. The rearrangement uses TRBV6-1 and TRBJ1-1, with D uncertain. Trimming removed 3 bases from V and 5 bases from J, with 10 bases in between. The CDR3 is 13 amino acids. The V gene's germline CDR1 is MNHNS and CDR2 SASEGT. The CDR3 DNA sequence: TGTGCCAGCAGTGAGGGCCCTTGGACTGAAGCTTTCTTT. It encodes CASSEGPWTEAFF.

J is TRBJ1-5 and V is TRBV6-2 or TRBV6-3; TRBD1 might be the D (6 bases). This CDR3 region has 16 residues. From germline, CDR1 is MNHEY and CDR2 SVGEGT. With 2 bases removed from V and 5 bases from J, the gap between germline ends came to 16 bases. The CDR3 is CASSYPGAGAHQPQHF. The CDR3 bases are TGTGCCAGCAGTTACCCCGGGGCAGGGGCGCATCAGCCCCAGCATTTT.

The rearrangement uses TRBV30 and TRBJ2-3; no firm D call. CDR1 is GTSNPN, CDR2 SVGIG, per germline (reference sequence). V lost 2 bases and J lost 6, with 12 bases in between. This CDR3 is built from 13 residues. CDR3 nucleotide sequence: TGTGCCTGGAGTTGGAGCACCGGTGATACGCAGTATTTT. This encodes CAWSWSTGDTQYF.

V is TRBV21-1 and J is TRBJ1-3; TRBD1, the table's D call, lacks a check against the DNA. TRBV21-1 is termed a pseudogene. This CDR3 region has 18 residues. The CDR3 DNA is TGTGCCAGCAGCAACTCCAGCACGACAGGGGCAAATGGAAACACCATATATTTT. Translation gives CASSNSSTTGANGNTIYF.

The rearrangement links TRBV7-2 to TRBJ1-4; D call uncertain. This CDR3 comprises 16 residues. V was trimmed by 1 base and J by 4 bases, leaving 13 bases between them. Germline values: CDR1 SGHTA, CDR2 FQGNSA. In nucleotides, the CDR3 is TGTGCCAGCAGCTTAGTGGCGGGAGCTTTTAATGAAAAACTGTTTTTT. Its translation is CASSLVAGAFNEKLFF.

The rearrangement links TRBV24-1 to TRBJ1-2; D is undetermined. V was clipped by 3 bases and J by 4 bases, with 8 bases between them. The CDR3 spans 13 residues. CDR1 is KGHDR and CDR2 is SFDVKD in the germline V gene. The CDR3 DNA reads TGTGCCACCAGTGATGGAGCGGGCTATGGCTACACCTTC. Its protein product is CATSDGAGYGYTF.

V usage is TRBV7-9 and J usage is TRBJ1-6, with TRBD1 matching over 8 bases. Trimming at V came to 4 bases and at J to 9 bases, leaving 8 bases not matched to a gene. CDR1 and CDR2 from the germline V gene are SEHNR and FQNEAQ (reference sequence). This CDR3 has 15 residues. The CDR3 reads CASSSQTGVVSPLHF. The CDR3 coding sequence is TGTGCCAGCAGCTCCCAGACAGGGGTAGTTTCACCCCTCCACTTT.

The chain carries TRBV7-2 and TRBJ1-2; possible D gene TRBD1, 6 bases. The germline V and J ends were trimmed by 7 bases and 14 bases, with 23 bases remaining between them. Per the germline V gene, CDR1 is SGHTA and CDR2 is FQGNSA. The CDR3 extends over 13 amino acids. CDR3 region: CASTLVTQGGWTF. CDR3 DNA sequence: TGTGCCAGCACCCTAGTCACACAGGGCGGTTGGACCTTC.

The chain employs TRBV3-1 (or the pseudogene TRBV3-2) and TRBJ1-3; D is uncertain. Germline-derived CDR1 and CDR2 are LGHDT and YNNKEL (reference sequence). V lost 1 base, J lost 1 base, and 14 bases lay in between. The CDR3 is 17 residues long. The CDR3 is CASSQVTGIVSGNTIYF. The CDR3 region has the DNA TGTGCCAGCAGCCAAGTTACGGGAATTGTGTCTGGAAACACCATATATTTT.

The chain recombines TRBV10-3 with TRBJ1-2, with TRBD1 matching 7 bases. V lost 0 bases and J lost 8; bases outside the gene matches: 6. CDR3 length equals 14 residues. Germline loops: CDR1 ENHRY, CDR2 SYGVKD. The CDR3 protein is CAISESGDSGGYTF. CDR3 DNA: TGTGCCATCAGTGAGTCGGGGGACAGTGGAGGCTACACCTTC.

The rearrangement uses TRBV19 and TRBJ1-2; perhaps TRBD1 as D (6 bases). The CDR3 contains 13 residues. V lost 6 bases and J lost 4, with 12 bases in between. Germline V gene data show CDR1 as LNHDA and CDR2 as SQIVND (reference sequence). This CDR3 reads CASRDAGVYGYTF. CDR3 DNA sequence: TGTGCCAGTAGGGATGCAGGGGTCTATGGCTACACCTTC.

V and J are TRBV2 and TRBJ2-7, with D possibly being TRBD1 (6 bases). V was clipped by 6 bases and J by 5 bases, with 11 bases between them. In germline, CDR1 is SNHLY, CDR2 FYNNEI. The CDR3 spans 12 residues. The CDR3 sequence is CASRPQGNEQYF. In DNA, the CDR3 is TGTGCCAGCAGACCCCAGGGGAACGAGCAGTACTTC.

The V and J genes are TRBV21-1 and TRBJ1-5. TRBV21-1 is a pseudogene. This CDR3 has 18 amino acids. The CDR3 nucleotides read TGTGCCAGCAGCAGGACCTTTGGTGGCGGGGGACCTCAACAGCCCCAGCATTTT. This codes for CASSRTFGGGGPQQPQHF.

The J gene is TRBJ2-6, the V gene TRBV28, with D perhaps matching TRBD2 (7 bases). Trimming pared 6 bases from V and 0 bases from J, leaving 15 bases between. CDR3 length equals 17 residues. The germline V gene has CDR1 MDHEN and CDR2 SYDVKM. The CDR3 here is CASSVRGGDSGANVLTF. Here the CDR3 DNA reads TGTGCCAGCAGCGTCCGCGGGGGCGACTCTGGGGCCAACGTCCTGACTTTC.

The rearrangement links TRBV3-1 (or the pseudogene TRBV3-2) to TRBJ1-3, with D possibly being TRBD1 (5 bases). This CDR3 region has 15 residues. In germline, CDR1 is LGHDT, CDR2 YNNKEL (reference sequence). V was shortened by 2 bases and J by 0 bases, with 8 bases between the two germline ends. The CDR3 DNA is TGTGCCAGCAGCCAACAGGGAAGCTCTGGAAACACCATATATTTT. Its translation: CASSQQGSSGNTIYF.

V usage is TRBV6-5 and J usage is TRBJ1-5, with 8 bases fitting TRBD1. Germline V gives CDR1 MNHEY, CDR2 SVGAGI. CDR3 size: 15 residues. The V gene end was trimmed by 6 bases and the J gene end by 6 bases; junction bases not matched to a gene: 10. The CDR3 is CASRPAGGGGQPQHF. The DNA of the CDR3 is TGTGCCAGCAGACCAGCAGGGGGCGGAGGTCAGCCCCAGCATTTT.

This sequence joins TRBV5-1 and TRBJ1-2; no clear D. Germline CDR1 SGHRS, CDR2 YFSETQ. The CDR3 contains 12 residues. V was shortened by 4 bases and J by 6 bases, with 10 bases between the two germline ends. CDR3 coding DNA: TGCGCCAGCAGCCTCTCGGGAGATGGCTACACCTTC. It codes for CASSLSGDGYTF.

The CDR3 loop is CAGTGTGSDTQYF. As DNA, the CDR3 is TGTGCCGGGACCGGGACAGGGTCGGATACGCAGTATTTT. The rearrangement uses TRBV6-5 and TRBJ2-3; 9 bases are a match to TRBD1. This CDR3 is 13 amino acids long. Germline lookup yields CDR1 MNHEY and CDR2 SVGAGI. With V trimmed by 11 bases and J by 6 bases, 9 bases remained unmatched.

The chain couples TRBV5-1 to TRBJ2-7; 7 bases map to TRBD1. Trimming at V came to 0 bases and at J to 4 bases, leaving 7 bases not matched to a gene. From germline, CDR1 is SGHRS and CDR2 YFSETQ. The CDR3 loop spans 15 amino acids. CDR3 bases: TGCGCCAGCAGCTTGGACATAGGGGGCGGGTACGAGCAGTACTTC. It specifies CASSLDIGGGYEQYF.

The genes are TRBV20-1 and TRBJ2-7, with 12 nucleotides matching TRBD1. V was pared by 3 bases and J by 7 bases, with 10 bases of the junction left unmatched. From germline, CDR1 is DFQATT and CDR2 SNEGSKA (reference sequence). The CDR3 extends over 15 amino acids. In nucleotides, the CDR3 is TGCAGTGCTAGTTCTCCGGGACAGGGGGCGTTGGAGCAGTACTTC. Its protein product is CSASSPGQGALEQYF.

CDR3 region: CASSEAARGIYEQYF. The CDR3 region has the DNA TGTGCCAGCAGTGAAGCAGCTAGGGGGATTTACGAGCAGTACTTC. The V and J genes are TRBV2 and TRBJ2-7, with D perhaps matching TRBD1 (6 bases). The germline gives CDR1 SNHLY, CDR2 FYNNEI. CDR3 length equals 15 residues. The V gene lost 0 bases and the J gene lost 4 bases, with 13 bases spanning the gap. Combining the CDR3 with reference TRBV2 and TRBJ2-7 gives the whole variable domain EPEVTQTPSHQVTQMGQEVILRCVPISNHLYFYWYRQILGQKVEFLVSFYNNEISEKSEIFDDQFSVERPDGSNFTLKIRSTKLEDSAMYFCASSEAARGIYEQYFGPGTRLTVT.

This clone was found once. The chain recombines TRBV28 with TRBJ2-5; 15 nucleotides line up with TRBD2. CDR3 length: 16 residues. J was trimmed by 2 bases and V by 6 bases; bases with no gene match: 4. Germline V gene sequence: CDR1 MDHEN, CDR2 SYDVKM. The DNA for the CDR3 is TGTGCCAGCAGACTTGGACTAGCGGGGGGGCAAGAGACCCAGTACTTC. It yields the protein CASRLGLAGGQETQYF.

The chain has TRBV19 and TRBJ2-6; a weak D match, TRBD2 (7 bases). Deletions cut 6 bases from V and 4 bases from J, with 19 bases between. CDR3 size: 17 residues. The germline gives CDR1 LNHDA, CDR2 SQIVND (reference sequence). The CDR3 region is CASSRKGGVAGANVLTF. The CDR3 nucleotides are TGTGCCAGTAGCCGCAAGGGGGGGGTGGCCGGGGCCAACGTCCTGACTTTC.

The chain recombines TRBV19 with TRBJ2-7; 14 positions agree with TRBD2. The CDR3 has 18 amino acids. J lost 6 bases, V lost 3 bases, and 13 bases had no gene match. Germline V gene lookup returns CDR1 LNHDA and CDR2 SQIVND (reference sequence). This CDR3 reads CASSMTSGGAKLGLEQYF. The CDR3 nucleotides are TGTGCCAGTAGTATGACTAGCGGGGGGGCGAAATTAGGCCTCGAGCAGTACTTC.

This chain joins TRBV11-3 and TRBJ1-2, with D possibly TRBD1 on 5 matching bases. Germline V gives CDR1 SGHNT, CDR2 YENEEA. The CDR3 is 18 amino acids. The germline V and J ends were trimmed by 5 bases and 6 bases, with 28 bases remaining between them. In DNA form, the CDR3 reads TGTGCCAGCAGCGATAGATCCCCCATCTTCGACAGTGGGAATGGCTACACCTTC. This translates into CASSDRSPIFDSGNGYTF. The entire variable domain, with the rest obtained from reference TRBV11-3 and TRBJ1-2, is as follows: EAGVVQSPRYKIIEKKQPVAFWCNPISGHNTLYWYLQNLGQGPELLIRYENEEAVDDSQLPKDRFSAERLKGVDSTLKIQPAELGDSAVYLCASSDRSPIFDSGNGYTFGSGTRLTVV.

The chain couples TRBV11-3 to TRBJ1-3; no clear D. CDR1 is SGHNT, CDR2 YENEEA, per germline. The CDR3 covers 13 residues. Trimming took 6 bases from V and 1 from J, leaving 7 bases between them. CDR3 sequence: CASSTDSGNTIYF. CDR3 nucleotides: TGTGCCAGCAGTACAGATTCTGGAAACACCATATATTTT.

V gene TRBV6-1 combines with J gene TRBJ1-1; D unclear. Trimming took off 0 bases at V and 7 bases at J, with 15 bases between the two ends. Germline CDR1 MNHNS, CDR2 SASEGT. The CDR3 runs to 15 residues. The CDR3 DNA reads TGTGCCAGCAGTGAAGCGGCGAGACAAACGGTTGAAGCTTTCTTT. Translating gives CASSEAARQTVEAFF.